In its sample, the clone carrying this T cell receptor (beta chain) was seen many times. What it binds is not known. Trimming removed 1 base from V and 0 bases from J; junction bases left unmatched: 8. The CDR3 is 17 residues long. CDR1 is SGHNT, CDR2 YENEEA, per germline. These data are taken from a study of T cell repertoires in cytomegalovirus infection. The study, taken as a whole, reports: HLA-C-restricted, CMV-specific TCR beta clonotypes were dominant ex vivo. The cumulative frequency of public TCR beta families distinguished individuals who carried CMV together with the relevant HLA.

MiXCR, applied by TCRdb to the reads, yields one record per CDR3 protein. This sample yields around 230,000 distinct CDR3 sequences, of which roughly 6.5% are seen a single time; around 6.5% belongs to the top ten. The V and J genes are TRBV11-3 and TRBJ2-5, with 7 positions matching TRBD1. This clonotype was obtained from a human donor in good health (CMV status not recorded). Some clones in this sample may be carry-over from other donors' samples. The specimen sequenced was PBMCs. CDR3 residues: CASSLGPPGQYQETQYF. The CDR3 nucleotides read TGTGCCAGCAGCTTAGGACCACCGGGACAGTACCAAGAGACCCAGTACTTC.